Given below is one T cell receptor (beta chain) in context. Seattle patients were enrolled while actively infected and followed longitudinally. V was clipped by 5 bases and J by 8 bases; unmatched bases: 9. Germline CDR1 LNHDA, CDR2 SQIVND (reference sequence). The CDR3 sequence is 15 residues long. The sample originates from a study of blood T cell repertoires in COVID-19. Study background: Acute-phase and convalescent COVID-19 samples originated in the United States, Italy and Spain. Sample material is recorded as cDNA or gDNA derived from T cells, B-cell-depleted T cells, or PBMCs.

In the study's own analysis: Amplification of reference gene primers was used by the study to estimate nucleated cell counts. TCRdb's table, derived via immunoSEQ multiplex PCR, lists solely in-frame clones and lacks some. The V and J calls and clone size come from that table; D and trimming were worked out from the DNA. The sample contains 250,000 to 350,000 clones, about 87% of which appear only once. The sequence was obtained from a woman aged 45 to 65 with COVID-19, enrolled during active disease. Sequencing used peripheral blood. The chain links TRBV19 to TRBJ1-6; 7 bases are a match to TRBD1. The CDR3, as DNA: TGTGCCAGTAGTGCGACAGGGCTTTTGGATTCACCCCTCCACTTT. Protein: CASSATGLLDSPLHF.